Sequencing of this TCR beta chain was carried out in a study of beta chain features in type 1 diabetes. Across the whole study: The examined sorted cells totaled over 85,000,000 across samples. Study-wide results and limits: Fewer insertions but more deletions were seen at VDJ junctions in type 1 diabetes patients. All four CD4+ subsets from Type 1 diabetes patients carried moderately but significantly shorter TCRB CDR3s. Patients and controls would be equally affected if PCR favored shorter templates. Comparison showed that naive, central memory and Treg TCRB repertoires appeared more similar among patients than among healthy donors.

TCRB transcripts that were expressed got sequenced, as all of the isolated RNA had been reverse transcribed. Clones were read by immunoSEQ multiplex PCR, and TCRdb kept only the in-frame ones, dropping some. The table lists tens of thousands of clones, roughly 70% of them singletons. As regards this clone: Its target is not known.

With 0 bases removed from V and 5 bases from J, the gap between germline ends came to 15 bases. The CDR3 contains 15 residues. Per the germline V gene, CDR1 is SGHDT and CDR2 is YYEEEE. The chain has TRBV5-6 and TRBJ2-7, with D maybe TRBD1 (6 bases). This TCR was sampled from a woman aged 18-35 years with type 1 diabetes. Sequencing was done on a sample of Tregs from blood. CDR3 sequence: CASSLARQVNHEQYF. The CDR3 bases are TGTGCCAGCAGCTTGGCCCGACAGGTTAACCACGAGCAGTACTTC.